This record covers a single TCR beta chain. Germline V gene data show CDR1 as MNHEY and CDR2 as SMNVEV (reference sequence). There are 12 residues in the CDR3. With 3 bases removed from V and 5 bases from J, the gap between germline ends came to 8 bases. The sample comes from a study of blood T cell repertoires in COVID-19. Study-wide background: Nucleic acid was either cDNA or gDNA, and it came from T cells, B-cell-depleted T cells, or PBMCs.

Sequencing was performed with immunoSEQ multiplex PCR; in TCRdb, only in-frame clones are kept and a portion is missing. The sample records 110,000 or so clones, approximately 79% being singletons. The gene calls are TRBV27 and TRBJ2-7; D may be TRBD2 (6 bases). This receptor was taken from a man aged 50 to 60 with acute or convalescent COVID-19. The sample comprised peripheral blood. CDR3 DNA: TGTGCCAGCAGTTTCCCGGGGGACGAGCAGTACTTC. Amino acids: CASSFPGDEQYF.